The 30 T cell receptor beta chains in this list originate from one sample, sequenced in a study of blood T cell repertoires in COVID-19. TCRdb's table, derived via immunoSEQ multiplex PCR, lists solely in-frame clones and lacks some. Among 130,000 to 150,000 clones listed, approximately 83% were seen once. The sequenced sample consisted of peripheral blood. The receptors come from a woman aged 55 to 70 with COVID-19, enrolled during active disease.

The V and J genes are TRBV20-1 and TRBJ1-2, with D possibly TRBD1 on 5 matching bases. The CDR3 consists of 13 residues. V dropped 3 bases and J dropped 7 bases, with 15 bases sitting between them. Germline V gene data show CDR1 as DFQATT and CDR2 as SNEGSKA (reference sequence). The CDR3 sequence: CSASPARQGGYTF. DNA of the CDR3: TGCAGTGCTAGTCCGGCAAGGCAGGGTGGCTACACCTTC.

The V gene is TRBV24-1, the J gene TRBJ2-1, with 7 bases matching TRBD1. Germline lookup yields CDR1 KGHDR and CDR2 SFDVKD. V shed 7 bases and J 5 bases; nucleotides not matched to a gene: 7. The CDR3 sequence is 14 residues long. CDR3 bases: TGTGCCACCAGGGCGCAGGGGGTCAACAATGAGCAGTTCTTC. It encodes CATRAQGVNNEQFF.

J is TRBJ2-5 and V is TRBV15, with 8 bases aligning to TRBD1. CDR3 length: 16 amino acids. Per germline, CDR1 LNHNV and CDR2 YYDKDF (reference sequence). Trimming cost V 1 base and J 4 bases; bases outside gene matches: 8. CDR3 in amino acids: CATSRGQGLGGETQYF. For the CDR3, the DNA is TGTGCCACCAGCAGAGGACAGGGGCTGGGAGGAGAGACCCAGTACTTC.

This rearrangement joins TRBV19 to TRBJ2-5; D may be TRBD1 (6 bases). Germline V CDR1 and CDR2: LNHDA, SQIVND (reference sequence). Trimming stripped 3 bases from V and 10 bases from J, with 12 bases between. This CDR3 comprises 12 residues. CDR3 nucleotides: TGTGCCAGTAGTATGACCCGACAGGACCAGTACTTC. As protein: CASSMTRQDQYF.

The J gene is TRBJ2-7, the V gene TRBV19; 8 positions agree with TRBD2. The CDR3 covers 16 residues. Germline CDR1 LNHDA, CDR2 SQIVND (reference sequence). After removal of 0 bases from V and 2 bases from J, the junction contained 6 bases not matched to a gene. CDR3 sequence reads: CASSIDGRGIPYEQYF. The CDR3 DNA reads TGTGCCAGTAGTATAGACGGGAGGGGAATCCCCTACGAGCAGTACTTC.

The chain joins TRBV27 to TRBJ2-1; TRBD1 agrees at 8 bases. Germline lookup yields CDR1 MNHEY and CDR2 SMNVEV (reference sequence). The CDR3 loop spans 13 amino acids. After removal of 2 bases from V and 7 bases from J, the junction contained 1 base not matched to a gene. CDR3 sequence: CASSLQGANEQFF. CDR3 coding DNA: TGTGCCAGCAGTTTACAGGGGGCGAATGAGCAGTTCTTC.

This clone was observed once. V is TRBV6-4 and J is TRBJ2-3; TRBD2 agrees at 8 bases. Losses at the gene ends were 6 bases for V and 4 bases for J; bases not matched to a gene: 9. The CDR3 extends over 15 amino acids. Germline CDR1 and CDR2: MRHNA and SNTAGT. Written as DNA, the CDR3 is TGTGCCAGCAGCCCCGGGACTAGTCGGCCAGATACGCAGTATTTT. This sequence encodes CASSPGTSRPDTQYF.

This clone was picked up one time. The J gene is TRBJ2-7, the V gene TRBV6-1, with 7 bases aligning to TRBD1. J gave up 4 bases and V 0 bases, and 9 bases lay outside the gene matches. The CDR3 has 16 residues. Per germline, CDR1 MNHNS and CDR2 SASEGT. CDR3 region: CASSEALQVRGYEQYF. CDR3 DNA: TGTGCCAGCAGTGAAGCGCTTCAGGTCAGGGGGTACGAGCAGTACTTC.

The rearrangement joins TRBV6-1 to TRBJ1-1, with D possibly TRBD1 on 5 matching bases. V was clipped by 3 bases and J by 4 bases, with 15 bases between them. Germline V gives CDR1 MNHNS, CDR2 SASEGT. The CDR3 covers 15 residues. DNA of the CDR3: TGTGCCAGCAGTGACCTCATGTGGGGCGGCACTGAAGCTTTCTTT. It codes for CASSDLMWGGTEAFF.

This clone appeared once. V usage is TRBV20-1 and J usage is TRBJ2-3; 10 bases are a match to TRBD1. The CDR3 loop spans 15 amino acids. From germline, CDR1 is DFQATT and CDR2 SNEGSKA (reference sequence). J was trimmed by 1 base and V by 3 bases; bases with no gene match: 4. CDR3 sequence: CSASQGTGGTDTQYF. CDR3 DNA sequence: TGCAGTGCTAGTCAGGGGACAGGGGGCACAGATACGCAGTATTTT.

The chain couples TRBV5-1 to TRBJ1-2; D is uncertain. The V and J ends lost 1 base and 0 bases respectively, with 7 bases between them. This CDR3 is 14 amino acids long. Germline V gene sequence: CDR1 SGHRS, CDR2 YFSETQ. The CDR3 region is CASSLSPANYGYTF. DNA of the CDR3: TGCGCCAGCAGCTTGTCTCCAGCTAACTATGGCTACACCTTC.

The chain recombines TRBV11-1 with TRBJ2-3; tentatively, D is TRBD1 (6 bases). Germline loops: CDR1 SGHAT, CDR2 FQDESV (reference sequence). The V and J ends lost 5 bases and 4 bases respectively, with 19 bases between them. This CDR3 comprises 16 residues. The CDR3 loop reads CASSTGPPPGADTQYF. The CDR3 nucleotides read TGTGCCAGCAGCACAGGGCCGCCTCCTGGAGCAGATACGCAGTATTTT.

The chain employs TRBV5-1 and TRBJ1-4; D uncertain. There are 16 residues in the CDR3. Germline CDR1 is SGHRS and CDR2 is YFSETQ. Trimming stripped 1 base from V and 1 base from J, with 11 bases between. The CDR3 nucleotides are TGCGCCAGCAGCTTGAATGGCCCCCAAACTAATGAAAAACTGTTTTTT. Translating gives CASSLNGPQTNEKLFF.

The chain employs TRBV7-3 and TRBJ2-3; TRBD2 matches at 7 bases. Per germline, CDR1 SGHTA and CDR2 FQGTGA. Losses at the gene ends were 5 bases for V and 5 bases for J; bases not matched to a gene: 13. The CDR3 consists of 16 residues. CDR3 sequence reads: CASSPNPQRGEDTQYF. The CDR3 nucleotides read TGTGCCAGCAGCCCAAACCCTCAGCGGGGCGAAGATACGCAGTATTTT.

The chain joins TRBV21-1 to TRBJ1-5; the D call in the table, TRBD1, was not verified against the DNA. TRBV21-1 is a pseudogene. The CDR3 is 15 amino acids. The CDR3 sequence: CASSSRRDSSQPQHF. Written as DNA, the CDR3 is TGTGCCAGCAGCTCTCGCCGGGACAGTAGTCAGCCCCAGCATTTT.

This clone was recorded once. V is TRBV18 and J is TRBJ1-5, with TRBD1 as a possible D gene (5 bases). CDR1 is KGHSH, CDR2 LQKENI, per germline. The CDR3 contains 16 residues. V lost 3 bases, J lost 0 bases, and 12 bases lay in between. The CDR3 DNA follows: TGTGCCAGCTCACCCTCCGTAGGGGATAGCAATCAGCCCCAGCATTTT. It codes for CASSPSVGDSNQPQHF.

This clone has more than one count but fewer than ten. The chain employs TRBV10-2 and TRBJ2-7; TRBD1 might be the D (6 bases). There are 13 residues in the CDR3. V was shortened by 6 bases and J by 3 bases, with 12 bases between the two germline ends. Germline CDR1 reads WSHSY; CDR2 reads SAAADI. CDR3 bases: TGCGCCAGCAGCCAGGGGTCCGACTACGAGCAGTACTTC. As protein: CASSQGSDYEQYF.

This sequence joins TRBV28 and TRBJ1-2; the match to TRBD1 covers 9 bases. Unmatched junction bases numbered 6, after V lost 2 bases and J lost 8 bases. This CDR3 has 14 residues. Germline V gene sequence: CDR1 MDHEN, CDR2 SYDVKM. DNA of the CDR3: TGTGCCAGCAGTTTACCTGACAGGGGGACGGGCTACACCTTC. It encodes CASSLPDRGTGYTF.

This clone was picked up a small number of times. This CDR3 is CASSLDRGYNGYTF. CDR3 in DNA: TGTGCCAGCAGCCTGGACAGGGGGTACAATGGCTACACCTTC. V is TRBV3-1 (or the pseudogene TRBV3-2) and J is TRBJ1-2; 10 bases are a match to TRBD1. V lost 4 bases, J lost 6 bases, and 5 bases stayed unmatched. The CDR3 totals 14 residues. Germline V CDR1 and CDR2: LGHDT, YNNKEL (reference sequence).

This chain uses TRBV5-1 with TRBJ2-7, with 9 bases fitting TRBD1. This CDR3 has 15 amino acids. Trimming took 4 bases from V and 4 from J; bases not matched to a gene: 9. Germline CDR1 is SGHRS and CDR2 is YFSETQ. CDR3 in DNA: TGCGCCAGCAGCGTTAGGACAGGGGAAAATTACGAGCAGTACTTC. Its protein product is CASSVRTGENYEQYF. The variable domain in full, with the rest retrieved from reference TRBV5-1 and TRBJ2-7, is KAGVTQTPRYLIKTRGQQVTLSCSPISGHRSVSWYQQTPGQGLQFLFEYFSETQRNKGNFPGRFSGRQFSNSRSEMNVSTLELGDSALYLCASSVRTGENYEQYFGPGTRLTVT.

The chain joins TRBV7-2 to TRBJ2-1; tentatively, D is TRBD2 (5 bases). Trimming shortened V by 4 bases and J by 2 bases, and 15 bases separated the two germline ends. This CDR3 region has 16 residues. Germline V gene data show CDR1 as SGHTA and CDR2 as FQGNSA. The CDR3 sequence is CASSSGMSGPYNEQFF. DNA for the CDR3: TGTGCCAGCAGCTCCGGGATGAGCGGACCCTACAATGAGCAGTTCTTC.

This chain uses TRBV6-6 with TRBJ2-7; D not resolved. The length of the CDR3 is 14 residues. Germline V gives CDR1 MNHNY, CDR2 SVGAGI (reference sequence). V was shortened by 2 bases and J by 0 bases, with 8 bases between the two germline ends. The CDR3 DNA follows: TGTGCCAGCAGTTACGTAACAGACTCCTACGAGCAGTACTTC. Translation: CASSYVTDSYEQYF.

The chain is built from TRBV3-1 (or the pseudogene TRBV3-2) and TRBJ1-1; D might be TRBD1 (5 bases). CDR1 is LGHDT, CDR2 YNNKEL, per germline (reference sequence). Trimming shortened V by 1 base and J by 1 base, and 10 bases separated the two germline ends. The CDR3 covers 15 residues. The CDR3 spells CASSQGQRSNTEAFF. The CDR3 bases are TGTGCCAGCAGCCAAGGACAGAGATCGAACACTGAAGCTTTCTTT.

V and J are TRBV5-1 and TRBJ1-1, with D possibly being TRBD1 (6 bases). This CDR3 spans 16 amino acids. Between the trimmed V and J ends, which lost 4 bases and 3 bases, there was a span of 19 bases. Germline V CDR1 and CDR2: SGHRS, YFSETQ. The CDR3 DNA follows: TGCGCCAGCAGCCCGCAGGGGTCTCCCGGGGACACTGAAGCTTTCTTT. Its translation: CASSPQGSPGDTEAFF.

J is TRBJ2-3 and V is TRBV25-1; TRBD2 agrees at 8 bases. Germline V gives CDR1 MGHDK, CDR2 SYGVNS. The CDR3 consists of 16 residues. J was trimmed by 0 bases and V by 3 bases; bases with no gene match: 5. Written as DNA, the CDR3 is TGTGCCAGCAGTGACCCCACTAGCGGCAGCACAGATACGCAGTATTTT. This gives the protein CASSDPTSGSTDTQYF. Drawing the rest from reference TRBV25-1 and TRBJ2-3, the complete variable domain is EADIYQTPRYLVIGTGKKITLECSQTMGHDKMYWYQQDPGMELHLIHYSYGVNSTEKGDLSSESTVSRIRTEHFPLTLESARPSHTSQYLCASSDPTSGSTDTQYFGPGTRLTVL.

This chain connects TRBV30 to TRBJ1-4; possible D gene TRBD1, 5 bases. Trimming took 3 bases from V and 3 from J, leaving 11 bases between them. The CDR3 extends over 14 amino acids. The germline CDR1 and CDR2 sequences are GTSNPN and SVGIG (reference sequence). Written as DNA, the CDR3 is TGTGCCTGGAGGCGGGGGACGGCTAATGAAAAACTGTTTTTT. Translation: CAWRRGTANEKLFF.

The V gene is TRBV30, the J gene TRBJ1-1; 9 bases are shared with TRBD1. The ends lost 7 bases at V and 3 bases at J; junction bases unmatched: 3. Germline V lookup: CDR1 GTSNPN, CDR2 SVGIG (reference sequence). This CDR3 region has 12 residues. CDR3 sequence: CALTGGHTEAFF. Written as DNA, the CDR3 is TGTGCCTTGACAGGGGGTCACACTGAAGCTTTCTTT.

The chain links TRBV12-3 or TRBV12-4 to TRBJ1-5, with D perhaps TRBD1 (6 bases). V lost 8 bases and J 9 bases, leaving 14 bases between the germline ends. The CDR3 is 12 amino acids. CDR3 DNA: TGTGCCAGCCGGGACACTTATGGGCCCCAGCATTTT. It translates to CASRDTYGPQHF.

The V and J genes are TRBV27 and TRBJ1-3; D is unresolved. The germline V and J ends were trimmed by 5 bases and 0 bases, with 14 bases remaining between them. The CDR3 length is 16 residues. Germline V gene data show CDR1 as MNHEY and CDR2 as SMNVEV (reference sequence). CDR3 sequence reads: CASSTTYLSSGNTIYF. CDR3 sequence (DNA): TGTGCCAGCAGTACGACATACCTTAGCTCTGGAAACACCATATATTTT.

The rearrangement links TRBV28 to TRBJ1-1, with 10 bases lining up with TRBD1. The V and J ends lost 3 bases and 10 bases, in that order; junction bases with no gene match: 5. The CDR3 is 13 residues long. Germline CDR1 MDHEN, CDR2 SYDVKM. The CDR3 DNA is TGTGCCAGCAGTTTGACAGGGGGCGCCGGAGCTTTCTTT. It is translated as CASSLTGGAGAFF.